This TCR beta chain was obtained from a study of T cell repertoires in cytomegalovirus infection. The CDR3 has 13 residues. The V gene lost 2 bases and the J gene lost 9 bases, with 8 bases spanning the gap. Germline values: CDR1 SGHVS, CDR2 FQNEAQ. A single record per CDR3 protein comes from TCRdb applying MiXCR to the reads. The repertoire holds hundreds of thousands of distinct CDR3 sequences, with roughly 36% as singletons. Details on this clonotype: The antigen is unknown. The final CDR3 position lacks the conserved phenylalanine or tryptophan, pointing to a likely read error.

The rearrangement joins TRBV7-8 to TRBJ1-6, with D unclear. The sample consisted of cultured PBMCs, taken from culture after CMV antigen stimulation. This clonotype was sampled from a human donor in good health (CMV status not recorded). Some clones in this sample may be carry-over from other donors' samples. This chain's CDR3 is CASSLFSLSPLHI. In DNA, the CDR3 is TGTGCCAGCAGCTTATTCAGCCTTTCACCCCTCCACATT.